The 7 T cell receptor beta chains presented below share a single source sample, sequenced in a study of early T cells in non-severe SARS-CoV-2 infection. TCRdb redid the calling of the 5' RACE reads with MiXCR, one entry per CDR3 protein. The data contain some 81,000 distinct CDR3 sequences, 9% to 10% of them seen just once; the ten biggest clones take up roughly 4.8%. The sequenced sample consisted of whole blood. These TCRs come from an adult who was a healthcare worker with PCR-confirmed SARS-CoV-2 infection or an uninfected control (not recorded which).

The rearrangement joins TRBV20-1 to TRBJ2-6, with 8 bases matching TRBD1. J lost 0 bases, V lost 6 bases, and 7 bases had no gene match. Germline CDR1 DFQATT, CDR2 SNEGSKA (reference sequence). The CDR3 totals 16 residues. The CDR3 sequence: CSARGQVPSGANVLTF. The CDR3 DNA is TGCAGTGCCAGGGGACAGGTCCCCTCTGGGGCCAACGTCCTGACTTTC.

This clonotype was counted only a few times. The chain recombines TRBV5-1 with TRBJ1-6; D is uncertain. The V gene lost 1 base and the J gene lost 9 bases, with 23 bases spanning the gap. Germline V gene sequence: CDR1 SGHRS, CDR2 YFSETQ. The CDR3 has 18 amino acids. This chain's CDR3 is CASSLLQPAGLEASPLHF. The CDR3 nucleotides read TGCGCCAGCAGCTTGTTACAACCTGCAGGCCTAGAGGCTTCACCCCTCCACTTT.

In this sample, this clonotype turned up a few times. The CDR3 nucleotides are TGTGCAAGTCGCTTCGGTCGGACTAGCGGGAGTATCGATGAGCAGTTCTTC. It yields the protein CASRFGRTSGSIDEQFF. The chain recombines TRBV12-2 with TRBJ2-1; the listed D gene, TRBD2, was not tested against the DNA. TRBV12-2 is assigned pseudogene status. This CDR3 contains 17 residues.

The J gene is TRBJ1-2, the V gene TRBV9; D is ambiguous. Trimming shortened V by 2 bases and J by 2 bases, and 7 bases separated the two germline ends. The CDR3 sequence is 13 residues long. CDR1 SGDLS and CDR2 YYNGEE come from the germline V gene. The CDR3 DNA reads TGTGCCAGCAGCGTGGCAAGGAACTATGGCTACACCTTC. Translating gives CASSVARNYGYTF. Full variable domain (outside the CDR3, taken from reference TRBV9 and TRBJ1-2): DSGVTQTPKHLITATGQRVTLRCSPRSGDLSVYWYQQSLDQGLQFLIQYYNGEERAKGNILERFSAQQFPDLHSELNLSSLELGDSALYFCASSVARNYGYTFGSGTRLTVV.

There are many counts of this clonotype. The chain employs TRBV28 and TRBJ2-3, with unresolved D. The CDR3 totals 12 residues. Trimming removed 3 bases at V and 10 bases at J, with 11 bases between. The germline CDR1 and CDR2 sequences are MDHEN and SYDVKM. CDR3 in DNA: TGTGCCAGCAGTTTTTTGGAGTCGGCGCAGTATTTT. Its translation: CASSFLESAQYF.

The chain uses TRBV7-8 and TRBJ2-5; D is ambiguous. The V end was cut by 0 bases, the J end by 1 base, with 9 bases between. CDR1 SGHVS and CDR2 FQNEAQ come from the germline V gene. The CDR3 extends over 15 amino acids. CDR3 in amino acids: CASSLAGSLQETQYF. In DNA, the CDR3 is TGTGCCAGCAGCTTAGCGGGAAGTCTCCAAGAGACCCAGTACTTC.

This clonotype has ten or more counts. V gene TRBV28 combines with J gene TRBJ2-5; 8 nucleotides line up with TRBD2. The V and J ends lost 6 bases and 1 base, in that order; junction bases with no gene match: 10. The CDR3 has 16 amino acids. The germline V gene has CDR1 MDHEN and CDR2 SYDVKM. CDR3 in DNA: TGTGCCAGCAGGGATCGAGCGGGAGTGGGCCAAGAGACCCAGTACTTC. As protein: CASRDRAGVGQETQYF.